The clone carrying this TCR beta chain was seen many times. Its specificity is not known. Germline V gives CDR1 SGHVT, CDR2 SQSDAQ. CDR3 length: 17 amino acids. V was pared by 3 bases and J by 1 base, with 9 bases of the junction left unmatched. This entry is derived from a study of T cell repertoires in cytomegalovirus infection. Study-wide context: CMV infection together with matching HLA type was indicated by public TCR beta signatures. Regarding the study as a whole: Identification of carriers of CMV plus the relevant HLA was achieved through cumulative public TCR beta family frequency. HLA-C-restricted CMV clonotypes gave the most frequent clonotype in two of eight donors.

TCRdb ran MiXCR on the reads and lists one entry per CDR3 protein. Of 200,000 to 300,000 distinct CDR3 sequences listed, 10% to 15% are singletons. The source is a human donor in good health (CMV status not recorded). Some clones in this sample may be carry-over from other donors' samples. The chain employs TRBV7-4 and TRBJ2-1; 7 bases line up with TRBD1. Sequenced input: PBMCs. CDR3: CASSFATGEVSYNEQFF. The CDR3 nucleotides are TGTGCCAGCAGCTTCGCAACAGGGGAAGTGTCCTACAATGAGCAGTTCTTC.